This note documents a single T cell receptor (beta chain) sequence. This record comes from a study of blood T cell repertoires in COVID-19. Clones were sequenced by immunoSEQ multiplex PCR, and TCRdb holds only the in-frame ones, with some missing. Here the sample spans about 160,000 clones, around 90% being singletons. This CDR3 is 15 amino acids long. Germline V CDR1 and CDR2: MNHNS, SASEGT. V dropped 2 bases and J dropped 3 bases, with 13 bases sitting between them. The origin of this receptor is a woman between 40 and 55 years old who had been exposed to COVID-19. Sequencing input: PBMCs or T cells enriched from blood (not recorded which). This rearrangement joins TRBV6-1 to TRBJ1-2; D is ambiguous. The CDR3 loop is CASSEYAASDYGYTF. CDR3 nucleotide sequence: TGTGCCAGCAGTGAATATGCGGCGTCAGACTATGGCTACACCTTC.